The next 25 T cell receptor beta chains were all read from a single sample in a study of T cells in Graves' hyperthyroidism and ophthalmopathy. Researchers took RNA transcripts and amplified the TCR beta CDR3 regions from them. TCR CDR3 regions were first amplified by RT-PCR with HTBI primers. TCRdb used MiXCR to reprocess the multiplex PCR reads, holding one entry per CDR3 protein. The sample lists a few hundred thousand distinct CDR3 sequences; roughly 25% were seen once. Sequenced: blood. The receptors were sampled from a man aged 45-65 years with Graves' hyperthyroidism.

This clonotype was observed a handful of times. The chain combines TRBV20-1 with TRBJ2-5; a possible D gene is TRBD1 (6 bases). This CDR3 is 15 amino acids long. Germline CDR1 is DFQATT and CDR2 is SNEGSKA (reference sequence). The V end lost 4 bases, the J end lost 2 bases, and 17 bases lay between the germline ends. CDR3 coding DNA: TGCAGTGCTAAAACAGCCGGGACACATCAAGAGACCCAGTACTTC. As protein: CSAKTAGTHQETQYF.

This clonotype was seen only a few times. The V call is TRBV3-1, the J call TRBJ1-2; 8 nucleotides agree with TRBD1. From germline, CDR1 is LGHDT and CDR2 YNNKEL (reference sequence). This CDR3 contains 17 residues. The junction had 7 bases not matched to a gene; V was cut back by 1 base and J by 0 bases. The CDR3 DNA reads TGTGCCAGCAGCCAAGCTCGGACAGGGCGGCCTAACTATGGCTACACCTTC. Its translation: CASSQARTGRPNYGYTF.

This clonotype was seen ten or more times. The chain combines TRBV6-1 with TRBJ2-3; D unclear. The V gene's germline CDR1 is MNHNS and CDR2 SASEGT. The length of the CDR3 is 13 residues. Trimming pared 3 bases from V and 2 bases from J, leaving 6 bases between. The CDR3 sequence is CASSETYTDTQYF. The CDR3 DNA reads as TGTGCCAGCAGTGAGACCTACACAGATACGCAGTATTTT.

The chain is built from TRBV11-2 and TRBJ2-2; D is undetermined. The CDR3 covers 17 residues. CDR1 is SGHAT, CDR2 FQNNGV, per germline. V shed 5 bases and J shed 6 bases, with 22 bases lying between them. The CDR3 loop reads CASSLPPGDSRPGELFF. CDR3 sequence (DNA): TGTGCCAGCAGCCTACCCCCGGGTGACTCACGTCCCGGGGAGCTGTTTTTT.

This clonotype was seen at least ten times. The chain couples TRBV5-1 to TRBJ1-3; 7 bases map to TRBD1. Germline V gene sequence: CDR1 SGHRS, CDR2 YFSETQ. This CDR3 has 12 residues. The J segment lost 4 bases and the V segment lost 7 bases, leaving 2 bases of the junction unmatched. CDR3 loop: CASWDSGNTIYF. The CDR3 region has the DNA TGCGCCAGCTGGGACAGCGGAAACACCATATATTTT.

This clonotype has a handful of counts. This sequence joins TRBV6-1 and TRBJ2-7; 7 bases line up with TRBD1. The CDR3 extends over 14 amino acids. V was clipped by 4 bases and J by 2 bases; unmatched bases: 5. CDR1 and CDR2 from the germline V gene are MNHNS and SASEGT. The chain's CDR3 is CASSAPGQAYEQYF. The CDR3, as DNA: TGTGCCAGCAGTGCACCAGGACAGGCCTACGAGCAGTACTTC.

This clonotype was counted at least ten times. The chain's CDR3 is CASSPPGDTDTQYF. The CDR3 bases are TGCGCCAGCAGCCCGCCCGGTGACACAGATACGCAGTATTTT. The gene calls are TRBV5-1 and TRBJ2-3; D remains unclear. CDR1 is SGHRS and CDR2 is YFSETQ in the germline V gene. Between the trimmed V and J ends, which lost 4 bases and 2 bases, there was a span of 11 bases. The CDR3 totals 14 residues.

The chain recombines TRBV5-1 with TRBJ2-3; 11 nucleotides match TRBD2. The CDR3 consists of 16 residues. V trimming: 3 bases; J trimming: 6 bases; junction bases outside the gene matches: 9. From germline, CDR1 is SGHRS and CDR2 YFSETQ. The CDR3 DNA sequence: TGCGCCAGCAGCTGGACACTAGCGGGAGATGGTGATACGCAGTATTTT. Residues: CASSWTLAGDGDTQYF.

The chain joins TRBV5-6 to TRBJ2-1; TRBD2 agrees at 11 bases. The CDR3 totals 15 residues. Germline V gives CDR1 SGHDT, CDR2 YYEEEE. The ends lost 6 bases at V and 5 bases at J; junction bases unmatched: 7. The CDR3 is CASNLLGLADNEQFF. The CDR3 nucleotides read TGTGCCAGCAACTTACTGGGACTAGCGGACAATGAGCAGTTCTTC.

CDR3 nucleotide sequence: TGTGCCAGCAGCTCCAGTGGGGTCAGTAGGGATGAGCAGTTCTTC. Protein: CASSSSGVSRDEQFF. This sequence joins TRBV7-9 and TRBJ2-1; D is undetermined. Trimming took 4 bases from V and 8 from J, leaving 18 bases between them. Germline CDR1 is SEHNR and CDR2 is FQNEAQ (reference sequence). The CDR3 runs 15 residues.

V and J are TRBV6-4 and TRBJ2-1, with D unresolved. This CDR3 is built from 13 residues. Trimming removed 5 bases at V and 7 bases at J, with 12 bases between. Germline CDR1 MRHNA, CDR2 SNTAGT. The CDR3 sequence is CASSSSPFNEQFF. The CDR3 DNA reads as TGTGCCAGCAGTTCCTCTCCTTTTAATGAGCAGTTCTTC.

CDR3 nucleotide sequence: TGTGCCAGCAGTCTGGGAGAGGGGAATGAGCAGTTCTTC. Its translation is CASSLGEGNEQFF. The chain employs TRBV6-4 and TRBJ2-1; D may match TRBD1 or TRBD2 (5 bases each). The CDR3 runs 13 residues. V lost 5 bases to trimming and J lost 7 bases, with 12 bases between them. Germline V CDR1 and CDR2: MRHNA, SNTAGT.

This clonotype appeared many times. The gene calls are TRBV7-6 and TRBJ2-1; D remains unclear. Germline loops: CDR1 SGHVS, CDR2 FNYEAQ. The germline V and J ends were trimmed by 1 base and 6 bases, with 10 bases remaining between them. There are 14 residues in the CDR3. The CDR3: CASSLGQPSNEQFF. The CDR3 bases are TGTGCCAGCAGCTTAGGCCAGCCGTCCAATGAGCAGTTCTTC.

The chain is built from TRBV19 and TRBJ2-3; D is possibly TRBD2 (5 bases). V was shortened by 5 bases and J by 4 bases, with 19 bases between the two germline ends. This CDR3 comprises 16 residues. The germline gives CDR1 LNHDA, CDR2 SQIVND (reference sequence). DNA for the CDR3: TGTGCCAGTAGTTCGCCTAAGGGAGAGCTGGCAGATACGCAGTATTTT. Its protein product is CASSSPKGELADTQYF.

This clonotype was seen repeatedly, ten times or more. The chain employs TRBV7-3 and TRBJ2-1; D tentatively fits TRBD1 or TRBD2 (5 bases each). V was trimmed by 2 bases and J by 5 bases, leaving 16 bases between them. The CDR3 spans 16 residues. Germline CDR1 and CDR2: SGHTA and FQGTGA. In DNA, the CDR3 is TGTGCCAGCAGCTTATTGGGGGAGAGCGTCAACAATGAGCAGTTCTTC. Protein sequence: CASSLLGESVNNEQFF.

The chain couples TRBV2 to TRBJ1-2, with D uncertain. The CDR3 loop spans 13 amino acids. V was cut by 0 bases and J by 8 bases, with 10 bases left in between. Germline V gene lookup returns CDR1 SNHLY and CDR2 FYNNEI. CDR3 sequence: CASSEAGDGGYTF. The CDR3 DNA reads TGTGCCAGCAGTGAAGCTGGGGATGGGGGCTACACCTTC. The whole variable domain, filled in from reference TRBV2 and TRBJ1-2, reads EPEVTQTPSHQVTQMGQEVILRCVPISNHLYFYWYRQILGQKVEFLVSFYNNEISEKSEIFDDQFSVERPDGSNFTLKIRSTKLEDSAMYFCASSEAGDGGYTFGSGTRLTVV.

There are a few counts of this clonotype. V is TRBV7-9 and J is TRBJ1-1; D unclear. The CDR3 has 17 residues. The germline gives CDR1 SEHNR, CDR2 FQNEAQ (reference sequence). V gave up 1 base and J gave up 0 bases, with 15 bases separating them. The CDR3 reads CASSLDRRRPLNTEAFF. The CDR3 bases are TGTGCCAGCAGCTTAGATCGCAGGCGGCCTTTGAACACTGAAGCTTTCTTT.

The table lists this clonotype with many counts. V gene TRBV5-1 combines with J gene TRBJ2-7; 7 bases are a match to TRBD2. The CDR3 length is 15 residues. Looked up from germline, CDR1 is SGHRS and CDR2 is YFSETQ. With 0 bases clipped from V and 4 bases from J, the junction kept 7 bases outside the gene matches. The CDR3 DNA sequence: TGCGCCAGCAGCTTGGAAGCGGGGCCCATTTACGAGCAGTACTTC. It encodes CASSLEAGPIYEQYF.

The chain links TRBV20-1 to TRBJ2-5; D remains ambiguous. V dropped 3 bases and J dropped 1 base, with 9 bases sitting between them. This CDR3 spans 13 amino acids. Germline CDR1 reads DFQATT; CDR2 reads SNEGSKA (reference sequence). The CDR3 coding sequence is TGCAGTGCTAGCGAATGGGCCCAAGAGACCCAGTACTTC. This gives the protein CSASEWAQETQYF.

CDR3 sequence: CASSSPEGMIGQFF. The CDR3 nucleotides are TGTGCCAGTAGTAGCCCCGAGGGAATGATAGGGCAGTTCTTC. V is TRBV7-3 and J is TRBJ2-1; D is perhaps TRBD2 (5 bases). V lost 9 bases to trimming and J lost 12 bases, with 24 bases between them. Per the germline V gene, CDR1 is SGHTA and CDR2 is FQGTGA. The CDR3 has 14 residues.

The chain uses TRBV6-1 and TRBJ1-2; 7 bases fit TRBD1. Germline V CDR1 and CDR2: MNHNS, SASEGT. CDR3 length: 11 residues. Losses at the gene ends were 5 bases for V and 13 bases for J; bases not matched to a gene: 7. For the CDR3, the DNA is TGTGCCAGCAGTAGCGGACAGGCAAGCACCTTC. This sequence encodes CASSSGQASTF.

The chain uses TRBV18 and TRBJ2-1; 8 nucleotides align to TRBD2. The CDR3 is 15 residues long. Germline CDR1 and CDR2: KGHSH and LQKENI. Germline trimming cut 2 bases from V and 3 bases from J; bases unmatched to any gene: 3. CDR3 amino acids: CASSPSGLDYNEQFF. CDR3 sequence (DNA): TGTGCCAGCTCACCATCGGGACTAGACTACAATGAGCAGTTCTTC.

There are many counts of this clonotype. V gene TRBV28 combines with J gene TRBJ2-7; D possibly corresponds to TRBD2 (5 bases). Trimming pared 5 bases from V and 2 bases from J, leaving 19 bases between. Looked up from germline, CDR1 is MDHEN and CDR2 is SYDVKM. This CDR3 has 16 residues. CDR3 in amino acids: CASSRTPGIRPYEQYF. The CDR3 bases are TGTGCCAGCAGTCGAACCCCCGGGATTCGTCCCTACGAGCAGTACTTC.

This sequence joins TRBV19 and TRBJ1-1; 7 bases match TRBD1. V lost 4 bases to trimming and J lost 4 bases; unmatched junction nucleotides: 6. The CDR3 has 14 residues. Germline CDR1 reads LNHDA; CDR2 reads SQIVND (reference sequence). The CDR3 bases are TGTGCCAGTAGTAGTATCCCAGGGGGCACTGAAGCTTTCTTT. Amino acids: CASSSIPGGTEAFF. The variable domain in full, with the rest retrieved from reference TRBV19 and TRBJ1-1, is DGGITQSPKYLFRKEGQNVTLSCEQNLNHDAMYWYRQDPGQGLRLIYYSQIVNDFQKGDIAEGYSVSREKKESFPLTVTSAQKNPTAFYLCASSSIPGGTEAFFGQGTRLTVV.

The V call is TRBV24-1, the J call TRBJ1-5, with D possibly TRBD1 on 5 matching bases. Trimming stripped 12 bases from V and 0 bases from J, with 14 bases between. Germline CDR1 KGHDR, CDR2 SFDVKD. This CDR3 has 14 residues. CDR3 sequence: CASQGADSNQPQHF. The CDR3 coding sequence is TGTGCCTCCCAAGGGGCGGATAGCAATCAGCCCCAGCATTTT.